This T cell receptor (beta chain) was captured by sequencing in a study of radiotherapy plus CTLA-4 blockade in lung cancer. As for the study in general: Across the patients, objective responses occurred in 18%, and disease control in roughly 30%.

Focal radiation was given together with CTLA-4 blockade (ipilimumab) to patients with chemo-refractory metastatic non-small-cell lung cancer. The CDR3 has 17 amino acids. V was clipped by 1 base and J by 7 bases; unmatched bases: 12. CDR1 and CDR2 from the germline V gene are SGHNT and YENEEA. Clones were read by immunoSEQ multiplex PCR, and TCRdb kept only the in-frame ones, dropping some. This sample carries about 60,000 clones, about four fifths of them seen once, and the ten largest clones take approximately 4.1%. The sample was peripheral blood, taken from a patient treated with radiotherapy plus ipilimumab. The chain joins TRBV11-3 to TRBJ2-1; 8 nucleotides align to TRBD2. The clonotype was recovered from a human donor with non-small cell lung cancer who had a partial response to radiotherapy plus ipilimumab. CDR3 sequence (DNA): TGTGCCAGCAGCTTAGGGGGTCTAGCGGGCGTGGTGAATGAGCAGTTCTTC. This translates into CASSLGGLAGVVNEQFF.